This passage covers 20 T cell receptor beta chains from one sample sequenced in a study of blood T cell repertoires in COVID-19. The data were produced by immunoSEQ multiplex PCR, yet TCRdb's version contains in-frame clones alone and is incomplete. The sample includes around 100,000 clones, 89% seen only once; the top ten take approximately 3.5%. Sequencing was performed on peripheral blood. The source is a woman aged 55-69 years with acute or convalescent COVID-19.

The rearrangement joins TRBV9 to TRBJ1-3; D gene unclear. V was pared by 4 bases and J by 0 bases, with 14 bases between. Per the germline V gene, CDR1 is SGDLS and CDR2 is YYNGEE. This CDR3 contains 16 residues. The CDR3 reads CASSSTGSLSGNTIYF. CDR3 DNA sequence: TGTGCCAGCAGCTCGACCGGGTCCCTCTCTGGAAACACCATATATTTT.

To note about this clone: The junction departs from the called germline gene at one end, perhaps through a read error. The genes are TRBV27 and TRBJ2-5; the match to TRBD1 covers 10 bases. The CDR3 extends over 15 amino acids. Germline CDR1 reads MNHEY; CDR2 reads SMNVEV (reference sequence). The CDR3 DNA reads as TGTGCCAGCAGTCTATCCCGACAGGGGGCTGAGACCCAGTACTTC. It is translated as CASSLSRQGAETQYF.

V usage is TRBV28 and J usage is TRBJ1-2, with D perhaps TRBD1 (5 bases). Trimming took off 6 bases at V and 6 bases at J, with 11 bases between the two ends. The CDR3 has 12 residues. CDR1 MDHEN and CDR2 SYDVKM come from the germline V gene. CDR3 in amino acids: CASSQRGDGYTF. CDR3 coding DNA: TGTGCCAGCAGCCAACGGGGGGATGGCTACACCTTC.

The V and J genes are TRBV13 and TRBJ2-7, with TRBD2 matching over 10 bases. J gave up 5 bases and V 5 bases, and 9 bases lay outside the gene matches. This CDR3 region has 15 residues. The V gene's germline CDR1 is PRHDT and CDR2 FYEKMQ (reference sequence). CDR3 amino acids: CASSLRSGRADEQYF. The CDR3 DNA follows: TGTGCCAGCAGCCTTCGAAGCGGGAGGGCCGACGAGCAGTACTTC.

The chain carries TRBV6-6 and TRBJ1-1, with TRBD1 as a possible D gene (6 bases). The V gene's germline CDR1 is MNHNY and CDR2 SVGAGI (reference sequence). Between the trimmed V and J ends, which lost 4 bases and 6 bases, there was a span of 9 bases. CDR3 size: 12 residues. The CDR3: CASSWDNAEAFF. Written as DNA, the CDR3 is TGTGCCAGCAGTTGGGACAATGCTGAAGCTTTCTTT.

The chain recombines TRBV18 with TRBJ2-3; D remains unclear. Germline V lookup: CDR1 KGHSH, CDR2 LQKENI. V was clipped by 3 bases and J by 1 base, with 5 bases between them. The CDR3 extends over 13 amino acids. CDR3 region: CASSPPGTDTQYF. DNA for the CDR3: TGTGCCAGCTCACCCCCAGGCACAGATACGCAGTATTTT.

The V and J genes are TRBV14 and TRBJ2-7, with D perhaps matching TRBD1 (7 bases). The V end lost 4 bases, the J end lost 9 bases, and 13 bases lay between the germline ends. The germline CDR1 and CDR2 sequences are SGHDN and FVKESK. The CDR3 consists of 12 residues. CDR3 DNA: TGTGCCAGCAGCCCCGGAGGGGGCGTGCAGTACTTC. Translating it yields CASSPGGGVQYF.

The rearrangement joins TRBV28 to TRBJ2-3, with a tentative D call TRBD2 (6 bases). Germline V CDR1 and CDR2: MDHEN, SYDVKM. The CDR3 extends over 14 amino acids. V lost 5 bases, J lost 6 bases, and 15 bases lay in between. CDR3 nucleotides: TGTGCCAGCAGTCGAGGACGGGAGCCGGATACGCAGTATTTT. Translation: CASSRGREPDTQYF.

The chain links TRBV2 to TRBJ2-1, with 7 bases that match TRBD1. Germline V lookup: CDR1 SNHLY, CDR2 FYNNEI. The CDR3 totals 16 residues. J was trimmed by 6 bases and V by 10 bases; bases with no gene match: 18. The CDR3: CATTRDSGLSGNEQFF. The CDR3 DNA reads TGTGCCACGACCCGGGACAGCGGTCTATCGGGCAATGAGCAGTTCTTC.

V usage is TRBV10-1 and J usage is TRBJ2-1; 7 bases match TRBD2. The CDR3 extends over 17 amino acids. V trimming: 2 bases; J trimming: 6 bases; junction bases outside the gene matches: 13. Germline V gene lookup returns CDR1 WNHNN and CDR2 SYGVQD (reference sequence). Written as DNA, the CDR3 is TGCGCCAGCAGTGAGGGGCTAGTGGCGGGAGAACGCAATGAGCAGTTCTTC. As protein: CASSEGLVAGERNEQFF.

This clone was seen once. The chain is built from TRBV4-1 and TRBJ2-7; possibly TRBD2 for D (5 bases). CDR1 MGHRA and CDR2 YSYEKL come from the germline V gene. Trimming pared 4 bases from V and 4 bases from J, leaving 14 bases between. The CDR3 runs to 14 residues. Here the CDR3 reads CASSPGAVEYEQYF. Written as DNA, the CDR3 is TGCGCCAGCAGCCCCGGAGCGGTGGAGTACGAGCAGTACTTC.

This rearrangement joins TRBV3-1 (or the pseudogene TRBV3-2) to TRBJ1-1, with D uncertain. This CDR3 contains 14 residues. The germline gives CDR1 LGHDT, CDR2 YNNKEL (reference sequence). V was cut by 1 base and J by 3 bases, with 9 bases left in between. The CDR3 region is CASSQVGADTEAFF. The CDR3 coding sequence is TGTGCCAGCAGCCAAGTCGGTGCGGACACTGAAGCTTTCTTT.

CDR3 region: CASRGSQWGYTF. Here the CDR3 DNA reads TGTGCCAGCAGGGGCAGTCAGTGGGGCTACACCTTC. The chain has TRBV6-5 and TRBJ1-2; D uncertain. Trimming shortened V by 6 bases and J by 8 bases, and 13 bases separated the two germline ends. This CDR3 comprises 12 residues. Germline CDR1 reads MNHEY; CDR2 reads SVGAGI.

V gene TRBV6-4 combines with J gene TRBJ2-3; D is perhaps TRBD1 (6 bases). The CDR3 is 13 amino acids. The germline CDR1 and CDR2 sequences are MRHNA and SNTAGT. V was cut by 4 bases and J by 4 bases, with 9 bases left in between. CDR3 nucleotide sequence: TGTGCCAGCAGTGGGGCAGGGGCAGATACGCAGTATTTT. Translating it yields CASSGAGADTQYF.

This clone was seen more than once but under ten times. Other DNA sequences in the sample encode the same CDR3. This chain joins TRBV24-1 and TRBJ2-1; 10 nucleotides line up with TRBD2. The germline V gene encodes CDR1 KGHDR and CDR2 SFDVKD. The trim removed 6 bases at V and 0 bases at J, leaving 1 base unmatched. This CDR3 comprises 15 residues. This CDR3 is CATSSSGSSYNEQFF. The DNA of the CDR3 is TGTGCCACCAGTTCTAGCGGGAGCTCCTACAATGAGCAGTTCTTC.

The V gene is TRBV2, the J gene TRBJ1-1; D is unclear. The germline V and J ends were trimmed by 8 bases and 4 bases, with 14 bases remaining between them. From germline, CDR1 is SNHLY and CDR2 FYNNEI. The length of the CDR3 is 13 residues. The CDR3: CASPLEVGTEAFF. The CDR3 DNA reads as TGTGCCAGCCCCCTGGAGGTGGGCACTGAAGCTTTCTTT.

The chain employs TRBV5-1 and TRBJ1-2, with 7 bases fitting TRBD1. CDR1 and CDR2 from the germline V gene are SGHRS and YFSETQ. Trimming cost V 4 bases and J 7 bases; bases outside gene matches: 16. The CDR3 is 16 amino acids. Written as DNA, the CDR3 is TGCGCCAGCAGCACCGACCTAACGAGGGGGCACAGTGGCTACACCTTC. This codes for CASSTDLTRGHSGYTF.

The chain recombines TRBV7-9 with TRBJ2-5, with 12 bases matching TRBD2. The CDR3 contains 14 residues. The V segment lost 4 bases and the J segment 8 bases; nucleotides outside the gene matches: 5. Germline V CDR1 and CDR2: SEHNR, FQNEAQ (reference sequence). This chain's CDR3 is CASSSGLAGSTQYF. The CDR3 DNA sequence: TGTGCCAGCAGCTCAGGACTAGCGGGGTCTACCCAGTACTTC.

The chain carries TRBV2 and TRBJ2-1; D is perhaps TRBD2 (5 bases). The CDR3 sequence is 11 residues long. Trimming took 8 bases from V and 4 from J, leaving 6 bases between them. Germline V CDR1 and CDR2: SNHLY, FYNNEI. In DNA, the CDR3 is TGTGCCAGCGGCGGGTACAATGAGCAGTTCTTC. This gives the protein CASGGYNEQFF.

This clone was observed a few times. V usage is TRBV5-4 and J usage is TRBJ1-1; D is unclear. Per the germline V gene, CDR1 is SGHNT and CDR2 is YYREEE (reference sequence). Between the trimmed V and J ends, which lost 2 bases and 1 base, there was a span of 6 bases. The CDR3 consists of 13 residues. The CDR3 DNA sequence: TGTGCCAGCAGCTTCAGAAGGAACACTGAAGCTTTCTTT. This codes for CASSFRRNTEAFF.